Listed below are T cell receptor beta chains from one sample, sequenced in a study of response to subunit inactivated influenza vaccine. One entry per CDR3 protein, called by TCRdb with MiXCR from the RT-PCR reads. The sample lists roughly 500,000 distinct CDR3 sequences, 16% occurring once. The source material was CD4+ T cells sorted from PBMCs, sampled about 24 months after vaccination. These receptors all come from a man aged 50 to 75 who received an inactivated influenza vaccine. The CDR3 runs from the conserved cysteine through the conserved F or W. A D gene is named only where the DNA matches it firmly. Rows give clone size only sometimes, using once, few, many, or a class for an expanded clone.

abundance: NA; len: 17; j_gene: TRBJ1-2; v_gene: TRBV5-5; d_gene: NA; CDR3aa: CASSLDGQSNTYYGYTF; CDR3nt: TGTGCCAGCAGCTTGGATGGGCAGAGTAATACCTACTATGGCTACACCTTC
abundance: many; len: 16; j_gene: TRBJ2-1; v_gene: TRBV11-2; d_gene: NA; CDR3aa: CASSLGPVRGFDEQFF; CDR3nt: TGTGCCAGCAGCTTAGGTCCGGTTCGGGGCTTCGATGAGCAGTTCTTC
abundance: NA; len: 15; j_gene: TRBJ1-1; v_gene: TRBV12-3/TRBV12-4; d_gene: NA; CDR3aa: CASSLASWGATEAFF; CDR3nt: TGTGCCAGCAGTTTGGCTTCTTGGGGGGCCACTGAAGCTTTCTTT
abundance: few; len: 17; j_gene: TRBJ2-2; v_gene: TRBV9; d_gene: NA; CDR3aa: CASSVANDRTNTGELFF; CDR3nt: TGTGCCAGCAGCGTCGCCAACGACAGAACGAACACCGGGGAGCTGTTTTTT
abundance: NA; len: 14; j_gene: TRBJ1-5; v_gene: TRBV6-2/TRBV6-3; d_gene: NA; CDR3aa: CASSRGVDNQPQHF; CDR3nt: TGTGCCAGCAGCCGGGGGGTTGATAATCAGCCCCAGCATTTT
abundance: few; len: 14; j_gene: TRBJ2-3; v_gene: TRBV12-3/TRBV12-4; d_gene: NA; CDR3aa: CASSPHDVGISQYF; CDR3nt: TGTGCCAGCAGCCCGCATGATGTAGGGATATCTCAGTATTTT
abundance: few; len: 14; j_gene: TRBJ2-7; v_gene: TRBV5-1; d_gene: NA; CDR3aa: CASSWGGRAYEQYF; CDR3nt: TGCGCCAGCAGCTGGGGAGGTCGAGCCTACGAGCAGTACTTC
abundance: NA; len: 16; j_gene: TRBJ2-3; v_gene: TRBV28; d_gene: NA; CDR3aa: CASTLLEGLGTDTQYF; CDR3nt: TGTGCCAGCACCCTTTTGGAGGGGTTAGGGACAGATACGCAGTATTTT
abundance: NA; len: 14; j_gene: TRBJ1-5; v_gene: TRBV10-3; d_gene: TRBD1; CDR3aa: CAISESTGVQPQHF; CDR3nt: TGTGCCATCAGTGAGTCGACAGGGGTCCAGCCCCAGCATTTT
abundance: many; len: 15; j_gene: TRBJ2-7; v_gene: TRBV7-2; d_gene: NA; CDR3aa: CASSFYQLGSYEQYF; CDR3nt: TGTGCCAGCAGCTTCTATCAACTAGGAAGCTACGAGCAGTACTTC
abundance: few; len: 17; j_gene: TRBJ2-3; v_gene: TRBV9; d_gene: TRBD2; CDR3aa: CASSHSLAGGNTDTQYF; CDR3nt: TGTGCCAGCAGCCACTCTTTGGCGGGGGGGAACACAGATACGCAGTATTTT
abundance: NA; len: 14; j_gene: TRBJ2-5; v_gene: TRBV5-5; d_gene: TRBD1; CDR3aa: CASSLQTGGETQYF; CDR3nt: TGTGCCAGCAGCCTTCAGACAGGGGGAGAGACCCAGTACTTC
abundance: few; len: 14; j_gene: TRBJ1-6; v_gene: TRBV9; d_gene: NA; CDR3aa: CASSIHYVESPLHF; CDR3nt: TGTGCCAGCAGCATACACTACGTGGAGTCACCCCTCCACTTT
abundance: NA; len: 15; j_gene: TRBJ2-3; v_gene: TRBV6-2/TRBV6-3; d_gene: NA; CDR3aa: CASSYSWARTDTQYF; CDR3nt: TGTGCCAGCAGTTACTCCTGGGCCCGCACAGATACGCAGTATTTT
abundance: NA; len: 14; j_gene: TRBJ2-7; v_gene: TRBV7-8; d_gene: TRBD1; CDR3aa: CASSLVGGLYEQYF; CDR3nt: TGTGCCAGCAGCTTAGTAGGGGGCCTCTACGAGCAGTACTTC
abundance: NA; len: 14; j_gene: TRBJ2-7; v_gene: TRBV6-1; d_gene: TRBD2; CDR3aa: CASSRTSGTGEQYF; CDR3nt: TGTGCCAGCAGCAGGACTAGCGGGACGGGGGAGCAGTACTTC
abundance: NA; len: 14; j_gene: TRBJ2-3; v_gene: TRBV7-2; d_gene: TRBD2; CDR3aa: CASSFSGGRGTQYF; CDR3nt: TGTGCCAGCAGCTTCAGCGGGGGGAGGGGTACGCAGTATTTT
abundance: many; len: 14; j_gene: TRBJ2-2; v_gene: TRBV4-1; d_gene: NA; CDR3aa: CASSQDGQAGELFF; CDR3nt: TGCGCCAGCAGCCAAGATGGGCAGGCCGGGGAGCTGTTTTTT
abundance: NA; len: 14; j_gene: TRBJ2-5; v_gene: TRBV10-3; d_gene: TRBD2; CDR3aa: CAISLAGGQETQYF; CDR3nt: TGTGCCATAAGCCTAGCGGGGGGCCAAGAGACCCAGTACTTC